This TCR beta chain was profiled in a study of T-cell reconstitution after alpha-beta-depleted transplantation in children. As it was prepared, the TCRbeta library received unique molecular identifiers. TCRdb fed the PCR reads into MiXCR, producing one record per CDR3 protein. The sample records about half a million distinct CDR3 sequences, about an eighth being singletons. This clonotype was recorded a few times. Trimming cost V 4 bases and J 6 bases, with 19 bases left between them. The CDR3 totals 15 residues. Looked up from germline, CDR1 is LGHNA and CDR2 is YNFKEQ. The TCR sequence derives from a human donor who donated a stem cell graft to a child with combined immunodeficiency. The chain employs TRBV4-2 and TRBJ2-7; D ambiguous. Sequenced here: PBMCs from the stem cell graft donor, sampled from the stem cell graft. CDR3 region: CASSLGQKLTGEQYF. CDR3 coding DNA: TGTGCCAGCAGCCTTGGGCAGAAGCTCACGGGCGAGCAGTACTTC.